The rows below give T cell receptor beta chains drawn from one sample of a study of blood T cell repertoires in COVID-19. TCRdb's copy holds only in-frame clones and misses some; the assay was immunoSEQ multiplex PCR. The data contain some 180,000 clones, roughly 80% of them singletons. The specimen sequenced was peripheral blood. The source of these receptors is an elderly woman with COVID-19, enrolled during active disease. The CDR3 runs from the conserved cysteine through the conserved F or W. Each record gives: D gene, J gene, V gene, clone size, CDR3 DNA, CDR3 protein. A D gene is named only where the DNA matches it firmly. Size is omitted from some rows. Given values are once, few, many or a class for expanded clones.

D: -
J: TRBJ2-7
V: TRBV19
size: -
DNA: TGTGCCAGTAGTATAGTCGGGGGCGAGCAGTACTTC
CDR3: CASSIVGGEQYF

D: TRBD1
J: TRBJ1-2
V: TRBV4-1
size: -
DNA: TGCGCCAGCAGCCAAGCGTGGAAAGGGGGCGATGGCTACACCTTC
CDR3: CASSQAWKGGDGYTF

D: -
J: TRBJ1-1
V: TRBV2
size: -
DNA: TGTGCCAGCCAATTTACAGGGAGAACTGAAGCTTTCTTT
CDR3: CASQFTGRTEAFF

D: TRBD2
J: TRBJ2-1
V: TRBV2
size: -
DNA: TGTGCCAGCAGTGAACTTGGACTAGCGGGGGGGCCCAATGAGCAGTTCTTC
CDR3: CASSELGLAGGPNEQFF

D: TRBD2
J: TRBJ2-7
V: TRBV5-4
size: once
DNA: TGTGCCAGCAGCTTGGCGGGAGGGGGCTACGAGCAGTACTTC
CDR3: CASSLAGGGYEQYF

D: TRBD2
J: TRBJ2-3
V: TRBV6-5
size: -
DNA: TGTGCCAGCAAAGAGGCGGGGGGCACAGATACGCAGTATTTT
CDR3: CASKEAGGTDTQYF

D: -
J: TRBJ1-1
V: TRBV5-6
size: few
DNA: TGTGCCAGCAGCTTGAGTGCCAGGGGTGGGGGTAACACTGAAGCTTTCTTT
CDR3: CASSLSARGGGNTEAFF

D: TRBD1
J: TRBJ1-2
V: TRBV6-5
size: -
DNA: TGTGCCAGCAGTTACGTAGGACAGGGAAGCTATGGCTACACCTTC
CDR3: CASSYVGQGSYGYTF

D: -
J: TRBJ1-1
V: TRBV3-1/TRBV3-2
size: -
DNA: TGTGCCAGCAGCCAAGAATACAAAATGGACGGGAGCACTGAAGCTTTCTTT
CDR3: CASSQEYKMDGSTEAFF

D: -
J: TRBJ1-6
V: TRBV6-1
size: -
DNA: TGTGCCAGCAGTGAAGCTAGAAGTTTGAATTCACCCCTCCACTTT
CDR3: CASSEARSLNSPLHF

D: TRBD1
J: TRBJ2-6
V: TRBV11-3
size: -
DNA: TGTGCCAGCAGCTCCTACTACGGGACAGGGTCTGGGGCCAACGTCCTGACTTTC
CDR3: CASSSYYGTGSGANVLTF

D: TRBD2
J: TRBJ2-2
V: TRBV7-7
size: -
DNA: TGTGCTAGCAGCTTGGGGACTAGCGCCACCGGGGAGCTGTTTTTT
CDR3: CASSLGTSATGELFF

D: TRBD2
J: TRBJ2-1
V: TRBV13
size: once
DNA: TGTGCCAGCAGCTTTAGCGGACTAGCGGGAGGTGAGCAGTTCTTC
CDR3: CASSFSGLAGGEQFF

D: TRBD1
J: TRBJ2-1
V: TRBV2
size: -
DNA: TGTGCCAGCAGTGAAGGGACAGGCTCCTACAATGAGCAGTTCTTC
CDR3: CASSEGTGSYNEQFF

D: -
J: TRBJ1-3
V: TRBV5-1
size: -
DNA: TGCGCCAGCAGCTTGTATGGGATAGCGTCTGGAAACACCATATATTTT
CDR3: CASSLYGIASGNTIYF

D: TRBD1
J: TRBJ2-1
V: TRBV7-9
size: few
DNA: TGTGCCAGCAGCTCCAGGACAGGGAACAATGAGCAGTTCTTC
CDR3: CASSSRTGNNEQFF

D: TRBD1
J: TRBJ2-3
V: TRBV11-1
size: -
DNA: TGTGCCAGCAGCTTGGGACAGGCGAGGGCAGATACGCAGTATTTT
CDR3: CASSLGQARADTQYF

D: TRBD2
J: TRBJ2-1
V: TRBV7-8
size: once
DNA: TGTGCCAGCAGCTTACCCGGACTAGCGGACGTCTCCTACAATGAGCAGTTCTTC
CDR3: CASSLPGLADVSYNEQFF

D: TRBD1
J: TRBJ2-1
V: TRBV7-9
size: -
DNA: TGTGCCAGCAGCTTAACAGGGGGAGTGGGTTACAATGAGCAGTTCTTC
CDR3: CASSLTGGVGYNEQFF

D: -
J: TRBJ1-1
V: TRBV27
size: -
DNA: TGTGCCAGCAGTTCGGACTTGTACACTGAAGCTTTCTTT
CDR3: CASSSDLYTEAFF

D: TRBD2
J: TRBJ2-1
V: TRBV3-1/TRBV3-2
size: -
DNA: TGTGCCAGCAGCCAGGAGCGGGGCTTAGACGACAATGAGCAGTTCTTC
CDR3: CASSQERGLDDNEQFF

D: -
J: TRBJ2-7
V: TRBV29-1
size: -
DNA: TGCAGCGGGAGAGGTTCGGGCGAGCAGTACTTC
CDR3: CSGRGSGEQYF

D: TRBD1
J: TRBJ1-5
V: TRBV5-1
size: -
DNA: TGCGCCAGCAGTAGAGGACAGGGGGATCAGCCCCAGCATTTT
CDR3: CASSRGQGDQPQHF

D: TRBD1
J: TRBJ1-5
V: TRBV5-1
size: few
DNA: TGCGCCAGCAGCCACGGGACAGGGGATAGCAATCAGCCCCAGCATTTT
CDR3: CASSHGTGDSNQPQHF

D: TRBD2
J: TRBJ2-3
V: TRBV5-8
size: few
DNA: TGTGCCAGCAGCCGTGGGACTAATCTCGGCACAGATACGCAGTATTTT
CDR3: CASSRGTNLGTDTQYF

D: TRBD1
J: TRBJ2-5
V: TRBV7-2
size: -
DNA: TGTGCCAGCAGCTTAGGCAGGGGGCAAGAGACCCAGTACTTC
CDR3: CASSLGRGQETQYF

D: TRBD1
J: TRBJ2-1
V: TRBV6-5
size: -
DNA: TGTGCCAGCAAACCCCTGGACAGGGGGCAGGGTGAGCAGTTCTTC
CDR3: CASKPLDRGQGEQFF

D: TRBD2
J: TRBJ2-1
V: TRBV4-2
size: once
DNA: TGTGCCAGCAGCATAGCGGGGGGAAACAATGAGCAGTTCTTC
CDR3: CASSIAGGNNEQFF

D: TRBD1
J: TRBJ2-2
V: TRBV11-2
size: few
DNA: TGTGCCAGCAGCCCCCAACAGGGGGTCGGGGAGCTGTTTTTT
CDR3: CASSPQQGVGELFF

D: -
J: TRBJ2-1
V: TRBV6-4
size: -
DNA: TGTGCCAGCAGTCGAGGTGAGGGGGCCTACAATGAGCAGTTCTTC
CDR3: CASSRGEGAYNEQFF

D: TRBD1
J: TRBJ1-2
V: TRBV19
size: -
DNA: TGTGCCAGTACCTTGAGGGACAGGGATGGAGGCTACACCTTC
CDR3: CASTLRDRDGGYTF

D: TRBD1
J: TRBJ1-4
V: TRBV18
size: -
DNA: TGTGCCAGCTCACGCCGGACAGGGGTGTACACTAATGAAAAACTGTTTTTT
CDR3: CASSRRTGVYTNEKLFF

D: -
J: TRBJ2-1
V: TRBV7-2
size: -
DNA: -
CDR3: CASSPQVSLVDEQFF

D: TRBD1
J: TRBJ1-3
V: TRBV7-8
size: -
DNA: TGTGCCAGCAGCCGAGGACAGGAACTCTCTGGAAACACCATATATTTT
CDR3: CASSRGQELSGNTIYF

D: TRBD2
J: TRBJ2-5
V: TRBV11-3
size: -
DNA: TGTGCCAGCAGGTCTAGCGGGGGCCCTCAAGAGACCCAGTACTTC
CDR3: CASRSSGGPQETQYF

D: -
J: TRBJ1-2
V: TRBV12-3/TRBV12-4
size: once
DNA: TGTGCCAGCAGACAGGGTAGGAACTATGGCTACACCTTC
CDR3: CASRQGRNYGYTF

D: TRBD2
J: TRBJ2-7
V: TRBV27
size: -
DNA: TGTGCCAGCGGTTACCTAGCGGGGGGAGCCTACGAGCAGTACTTC
CDR3: CASGYLAGGAYEQYF

D: -
J: TRBJ2-6
V: TRBV6-1
size: -
DNA: TGTGCCAGCAGTGAAGCATACAGATCCTTCTCTGGGGCCAACGTCCTGACTTTC
CDR3: CASSEAYRSFSGANVLTF

D: -
J: TRBJ1-2
V: TRBV7-2
size: -
DNA: TGTGCCAGCAGCGTCGGGACTCCTAACTATGGCTACACCTTC
CDR3: CASSVGTPNYGYTF

D: TRBD2
J: TRBJ2-5
V: TRBV19
size: -
DNA: TGTGCCAGTAGTATTGGGACTAGCGGAGGACTCCAGACCCAGTACTTC
CDR3: CASSIGTSGGLQTQYF

D: TRBD1
J: TRBJ2-4
V: TRBV6-1
size: -
DNA: TGTGCCAGCAGTGATAAAGGGGGTCGGACAGGGGCGAACAAAAACATTCAGTACTTC
CDR3: CASSDKGGRTGANKNIQYF